This T cell receptor (beta chain) was observed in a study of blood T cell repertoires in COVID-19. At the level of the study: COVID-19 samples, acute and convalescent, were from the United States, Italy and Spain. Sources were T cells, B-cell-depleted T cells, or PBMCs; the material itself was cDNA or gDNA.

Germline V gene lookup returns CDR1 SGHTA and CDR2 FQGTGA. The CDR3 covers 15 residues. V gave up 2 bases and J gave up 1 base, with 9 bases separating them. Methods used by the authors: Reference gene primers were amplified, and this amplification served to estimate nucleated cell counts. Only in-frame clones appear in the TCRdb table, and some are missing; sequencing was by immunoSEQ multiplex PCR. For V, J and clone size, that table is used; D and trimming come from the DNA. The sample consists of 200,000 to 250,000 clones, about nine tenths of them appearing once. The sample consisted of peripheral blood. The receptor was derived from a woman between 55 and 75 years old with acute or convalescent COVID-19. The genes are TRBV7-3 and TRBJ2-1; maybe TRBD2 (6 bases). This CDR3 reads CASSLLGGSYNEQFF. CDR3 DNA sequence: TGTGCCAGCAGCTTATTGGGGGGATCCTACAATGAGCAGTTCTTC.